This T cell receptor (beta chain) comes out of a study of T cells in Graves' hyperthyroidism and ophthalmopathy. The wider study: At initial diagnosis, before any treatment had begun, peripheral blood was obtained.

Hyperthyroidism, newly diagnosed and lasting under 2 months, affected patients aged 18 to 65. Fresh 10 ml peripheral blood yielded PBMCs. Comments on this clonotype: At one end, the junction sequence differs from germline, possibly due to a read error.

The investigators amplified TCR beta CDR3 regions from RNA transcripts. HTBI primers were employed in a first-round RT-PCR of the TCR CDR3. In TCRdb, the multiplex PCR reads were re-called with MiXCR into one record per CDR3 protein. The sample includes hundreds of thousands of distinct CDR3 sequences, over 35% of them seen just once. The sample comprised blood. This TCR derives from a man between 18 and 35 years old with Graves' hyperthyroidism.

CDR3 region: CASSFSGRASWEQHF. CDR3 DNA sequence: TGTGCCAGCAGCTTTAGCGGGAGGGCATCTTGGGAGCAGCACTTC. The chain is built from TRBV7-9 and TRBJ2-7, with 11 bases lining up with TRBD2. This CDR3 has 15 amino acids. Germline loops: CDR1 SEHNR, CDR2 FQNEAQ (reference sequence).